The 25 T cell receptor beta chains listed next were all sequenced from one sample in a study of molecular identifiers for immune sequencing clone quantification. One entry per CDR3 protein, called by TCRdb with MiXCR from the PCR reads. The data show 65,000 to 70,000 distinct CDR3 sequences, roughly 18% seen once. Sequenced: naive CD8+ T cells from blood, with Jurkat cell RNA spiked in. Specified subset: FACS-sorted CD8+CD4-CCR7+CD45RA+ naive T cells. The receptor set was obtained from a human donor in good health. Some libraries in this study had Jurkat cell RNA spiked in.

This clonotype has a handful of counts. The chain combines TRBV7-9 with TRBJ1-6, with a tentative D call TRBD1 (5 bases). There are 16 residues in the CDR3. CDR1 is SEHNR, CDR2 FQNEAQ, per germline (reference sequence). V was pared by 5 bases and J by 3 bases, with 14 bases between. CDR3 nucleotides: TGTGCCAGCAGCCCCCGTGGGGGGGACTATAATTCACCCCTCCACTTT. The encoded protein is CASSPRGGDYNSPLHF.

Worth noting for this clonotype: It may be a read error: a sequence one base away is much more abundant. This chain connects TRBV4-3 to TRBJ2-7, with unresolved D. CDR3 length: 14 amino acids. The germline V gene has CDR1 LGHNA and CDR2 YSLEER. The CDR3 DNA follows: TGCGCCAGCAGCCAAGATCTGGAAAACTACGAGCAGCACTTC. It specifies CASSQDLENYEQHF.

The genes are TRBV7-9 and TRBJ1-3; D call uncertain. The ends were cut back, 2 bases at V and 8 bases at J, with 7 bases in the middle. Germline lookup yields CDR1 SEHNR and CDR2 FQNEAQ (reference sequence). The CDR3 length is 12 residues. CDR3 in DNA: TGTGCCAGCAGCTTACAAGGAGACACCATATATTTT. Its protein is CASSLQGDTIYF.

The CDR3 spells CAISGGGTFQETQYF. The CDR3 DNA follows: TGTGCCATCAGTGGGGGGGGGACATTTCAAGAGACCCAGTACTTC. This sequence joins TRBV10-3 and TRBJ2-5; maybe TRBD2 (7 bases). Trimming stripped 4 bases from V and 2 bases from J, with 14 bases between. The CDR3 contains 15 residues. The germline V gene has CDR1 ENHRY and CDR2 SYGVKD.

This clonotype has more than one count but fewer than ten. V is TRBV7-9 and J is TRBJ2-1; D unresolved. The length of the CDR3 is 15 residues. Trimming stripped 4 bases from V and 0 bases from J, with 10 bases between. The germline V gene encodes CDR1 SEHNR and CDR2 FQNEAQ (reference sequence). The CDR3 region has the DNA TGTGCCAGCAGCTCCCCACAGAGCTCCTACAATGAGCAGTTCTTC. This encodes CASSSPQSSYNEQFF. Drawing the rest from reference TRBV7-9 and TRBJ2-1, the complete variable domain is DTGVSQNPRHKITKRGQNVTFRCDPISEHNRLYWYRQTLGQGPEFLTYFQNEAQLEKSRLLSDRFSAERPKGSFSTLEIQRTEQGDSAMYLCASSSPQSSYNEQFFGPGTRLTVL.

The sample holds many counts of this clonotype. The J gene is TRBJ2-2, the V gene TRBV11-2; TRBD2 aligns across 14 bases. This CDR3 region has 17 residues. With 5 bases clipped from V and 5 bases from J, the junction kept 7 bases outside the gene matches. Germline values: CDR1 SGHAT, CDR2 FQNNGV. CDR3 amino acids: CASSTGTSGSVTGELFF. Here the CDR3 DNA reads TGTGCCAGCAGCACCGGGACTAGCGGGAGTGTAACCGGGGAGCTGTTTTTT. Complete variable domain (other parts from reference TRBV11-2 and TRBJ2-2): EAGVAQSPRYKIIEKRQSVAFWCNPISGHATLYWYQQILGQGPKLLIQFQNNGVVDDSQLPKDRFSAERLKGVDSTLKIQPAKLEDSAVYLCASSTGTSGSVTGELFFGEGSRLTVL.

This clonotype turned up a few times. The rearrangement joins TRBV20-1 to TRBJ2-1; 9 bases match TRBD1. With 5 bases clipped from V and 4 bases from J, the junction kept 6 bases outside the gene matches. The CDR3 is made up of 14 amino acids. Germline CDR1 is DFQATT and CDR2 is SNEGSKA (reference sequence). CDR3 residues: CSAPGQGRYNEQFF. CDR3 sequence (DNA): TGCAGTGCTCCCGGACAGGGGAGGTACAATGAGCAGTTCTTC.

In this sample, this clonotype turned up many times. The J gene is TRBJ2-1, the V gene TRBV9; no clear D. Germline-derived CDR1 and CDR2 are SGDLS and YYNGEE. There are 13 residues in the CDR3. Deletions cut 2 bases from V and 6 bases from J, with 9 bases between. DNA of the CDR3: TGTGCCAGCAGCGTTCCTGCAGGCAATGAGCAGTTCTTC. This translates into CASSVPAGNEQFF. Drawing the rest from reference TRBV9 and TRBJ2-1, the complete variable domain is DSGVTQTPKHLITATGQRVTLRCSPRSGDLSVYWYQQSLDQGLQFLIQYYNGEERAKGNILERFSAQQFPDLHSELNLSSLELGDSALYFCASSVPAGNEQFFGPGTRLTVL.

This clonotype was seen many times. The rearrangement joins TRBV4-3 to TRBJ1-2; perhaps TRBD1 as D (5 bases). From germline, CDR1 is LGHNA and CDR2 YSLEER. The germline V and J ends were trimmed by 0 bases and 2 bases, with 10 bases remaining between them. The CDR3 consists of 15 residues. CDR3 in amino acids: CASSQEGDGNYGYTF. For the CDR3, the DNA is TGCGCCAGCAGCCAAGAAGGGGACGGCAACTATGGCTACACCTTC.

The V and J genes are TRBV6-2 or TRBV6-3 and TRBJ2-1, with TRBD2 matching 8 bases. The V segment lost 6 bases and the J segment 8 bases; nucleotides outside the gene matches: 6. Germline assignment: CDR1 MNHEY and CDR2 SVGEGT. The CDR3 extends over 13 amino acids. This chain's CDR3 is CASSPSGSHEQFF. As DNA, the CDR3 is TGTGCCAGCAGCCCCAGCGGGAGTCATGAGCAGTTCTTC.

This clonotype was counted at least ten times. The chain recombines TRBV6-5 with TRBJ1-5; TRBD1 is a possible D gene (5 bases). Between the trimmed V and J ends, which lost 5 bases and 3 bases, there was a span of 11 bases. The CDR3 contains 14 residues. Germline CDR1 MNHEY, CDR2 SVGAGI. The chain's CDR3 is CASSLQGNNQPQHF. The CDR3 DNA reads as TGTGCCAGCAGTCTCCAGGGAAACAATCAGCCCCAGCATTTT.

In the case of this clonotype: This may be a read error, as it is one base from a much larger clone. This rearrangement joins TRBV7-2 to TRBJ2-2; D gene uncertain. Germline V gene lookup returns CDR1 SGHTA and CDR2 FQGNSA. Deletions cut 4 bases from V and 0 bases from J, with 9 bases between. This CDR3 has 15 amino acids. The CDR3 DNA reads TGTGCCAGCAGCTACTGGGCTGCGAACACCGGGGAGCTGTTTTTT. Residues: CASSYWAANTGELFF.

The chain uses TRBV12-3 or TRBV12-4 and TRBJ1-5; TRBD1 matches 7 bases. This CDR3 is 15 amino acids long. The V gene end was trimmed by 5 bases and the J gene end by 5 bases; junction bases not matched to a gene: 9. CDR3 DNA sequence: TGTGCCAGCAGTCTTACGGCAGGGGGGGATCAGCCCCAGCATTTT. It encodes CASSLTAGGDQPQHF.

The chain employs TRBV19 and TRBJ2-1, with 7 bases lining up with TRBD2. Germline V lookup: CDR1 LNHDA, CDR2 SQIVND (reference sequence). The V segment lost 5 bases and the J segment 2 bases; nucleotides outside the gene matches: 3. The CDR3 contains 14 residues. CDR3 protein: CASSVTSPYNEQFF. The CDR3 coding sequence is TGTGCCAGTAGTGTGACTAGCCCCTACAATGAGCAGTTCTTC.

This clonotype was counted at least ten times. The rearrangement links TRBV12-3 or TRBV12-4 to TRBJ2-3, with no clear D. V lost 1 base to trimming and J lost 3 bases, with 8 bases between them. The CDR3 is 14 residues long. CDR3 in amino acids: CASSLGRVTDTQYF. The CDR3 bases are TGTGCCAGCAGTTTAGGAAGAGTTACAGATACGCAGTATTTT.

Points on this clonotype: A much larger clone differs by one base, so this may be a read error. The chain carries TRBV4-3 and TRBJ2-1; TRBD1 is a possible D gene (5 bases). This CDR3 spans 12 amino acids. Germline assignment: CDR1 LGHNA and CDR2 YSLEER. CDR3 sequence: CAGSRIRDEQFF. Written as DNA, the CDR3 is TGCGCCGGCAGCCGGATCAGGGATGAGCAGTTCTTC.

This clonotype has ten or more counts. The chain is built from TRBV10-3 and TRBJ2-3, with D possibly TRBD2 on 6 matching bases. Trimming left V 4 bases short and J 1 base short, with 15 bases between. The CDR3 spans 16 residues. The germline V gene has CDR1 ENHRY and CDR2 SYGVKD. CDR3 DNA: TGTGCCATCAGTGCGACTAGTAATATGGGCACAGATACGCAGTATTTT. It specifies CAISATSNMGTDTQYF.

This clonotype was recorded many times. V is TRBV20-1 and J is TRBJ2-5; D gene uncertain. The V and J ends lost 6 bases and 5 bases respectively, with 19 bases between them. CDR1 and CDR2 from the germline V gene are DFQATT and SNEGSKA (reference sequence). The CDR3 runs 14 residues. The CDR3 is CSAYRPQELETQYF. For the CDR3, the DNA is TGCAGTGCCTATAGACCTCAGGAGTTGGAGACCCAGTACTTC.

This clonotype was recorded once. Since a much larger clone is just one base distant, this may be a read error. The chain joins TRBV9 to TRBJ2-2; no definite D call. Germline V gives CDR1 SGDLS, CDR2 YYNGEE. There are 13 residues in the CDR3. Trimming shortened V by 7 bases and J by 1 base, and 8 bases separated the two germline ends. In nucleotides, the CDR3 is TGTGCCAGCGGTCCCCAGAACACCGGGGAGCTGTTTTTT. Translation gives CASGPQNTGELFF.

As concerns this clonotype: Given a much more abundant clone one base away, this may be a read error. This chain uses TRBV30 with TRBJ2-2; D is possibly TRBD2 (6 bases). Germline CDR1 is GTSNPN and CDR2 is SVGIG (reference sequence). This CDR3 contains 14 residues. In nucleotides, the CDR3 is TGTGCCTGGAGTCCTGGCGGGACCACCGGGGAGCTGGTTTTT. Its translation is CAWSPGGTTGELVF. Complete variable domain (other parts from reference TRBV30 and TRBJ2-2): SQTIHQWPATLVQPVGSPLSLECTVEGTSNPNLYWYRQAAGRGLQLLFYSVGIGQISSEVPQNLSASRPQDRQFILSSKKLLLSDSGFYLCAWSPGGTTGELVFGEGSRLTVL.

Comment on this clonotype: This may arise from a read error, as a much more abundant clone is one base away. The CDR3 carries no conserved terminal phenylalanine or tryptophan, so it likely arises from a read error. This rearrangement joins TRBV5-1 to TRBJ2-1; D is unclear. This CDR3 is built from 16 residues. The V gene's germline CDR1 is SGHRS and CDR2 YFSETQ. V was pared by 2 bases and J by 0 bases, with 12 bases between. This CDR3 is CASSFPRSSSYNEQFL. In DNA, the CDR3 is TGCGCCAGCAGCTTCCCTCGTTCTAGCTCCTACAATGAGCAGTTCCTC.

The V call is TRBV4-3, the J call TRBJ1-1, with a weak D call TRBD1 (5 bases). This CDR3 has 18 residues. Trimming cost V 1 base and J 4 bases, with 22 bases left between them. Germline V gene sequence: CDR1 LGHNA, CDR2 YSLEER. CDR3 amino acids: CASSQGSGGGPQPTEAFF. The CDR3 DNA follows: TGCGCCAGCAGCCAAGGGTCGGGGGGGGGACCCCAACCCACTGAAGCTTTCTTT.

This clonotype was counted many times. The chain uses TRBV27 and TRBJ2-1; D is possibly TRBD2 (5 bases). Germline V gene data show CDR1 as MNHEY and CDR2 as SMNVEV (reference sequence). Trimming cost V 5 bases and J 9 bases, with 26 bases left between them. CDR3 size: 17 residues. CDR3 region: CASSPLPLVYEFGEQFF. CDR3 DNA: TGTGCCAGCAGTCCTTTGCCACTAGTTTATGAGTTCGGTGAGCAGTTCTTC.

Many counts were recorded for this clonotype. The genes are TRBV4-1 and TRBJ2-7; TRBD1 matches at 10 bases. This CDR3 contains 16 residues. V was clipped by 4 bases and J by 4 bases; unmatched bases: 10. The germline V gene has CDR1 MGHRA and CDR2 YSYEKL. The DNA for the CDR3 is TGCGCCAGCAGCCGTTCCACCGGGACAGGGGAGTACGAGCAGTACTTC. It codes for CASSRSTGTGEYEQYF.

This clonotype was counted at least ten times. V gene TRBV27 combines with J gene TRBJ2-3; D not certain. V was clipped by 6 bases and J by 5 bases, with 21 bases between them. Germline assignment: CDR1 MNHEY and CDR2 SMNVEV (reference sequence). This CDR3 is built from 16 residues. Here the CDR3 reads CASSELRALGQDTQYF. DNA for the CDR3: TGTGCCAGCAGCGAACTTAGGGCCCTCGGGCAAGATACGCAGTATTTT.